The rows below give T cell receptor beta chains drawn from one sample of a study of T cell changes during pregnancy in multiple sclerosis. Method: immunoSEQ multiplex PCR; TCRdb's copy keeps in-frame clones and lacks some. The table records some 71,000 clones, over 75% of them present only once. Sequencing used CD4+ T cells from peripheral blood mononuclear cells, obtained in the third trimester of pregnancy. The origin of the receptors is a female donor in good health, enrolled as a control in a pregnancy study. CDR3s include the opening cysteine and the closing phenylalanine or tryptophan. A D gene is named only where the DNA matches it firmly. Only some rows state a clone size, as once, few, many or a class for expanded clones.

TRBJ2-1,TRBV19,.,TRBD2,TGTGCCAGTAGCGAAATCCCCGGGACTAGCTACAATGAGCAGTTCTTC,CASSEIPGTSYNEQFF
TRBJ1-2,TRBV7-9,.,TRBD1,TGTGCCAGCAGCTTAGAGGGCCGGACAGGGGAGGGCTACACCTTC,CASSLEGRTGEGYTF
TRBJ2-7,TRBV4-2,.,.,TGTGCCAGCAGCCAAGATACGCAGTCCTACGAGCAGTACTTC,CASSQDTQSYEQYF
TRBJ1-1,TRBV7-8,.,.,TGTGCCAGCAGCTCCCCTAGGGGCGGTGACACTGAAGCTTTCTTT,CASSSPRGGDTEAFF
TRBJ1-1,TRBV7-2,.,.,TGTGCCAGCAGCTTACCAGTTAACACTGAAGCTTTCTTT,CASSLPVNTEAFF
TRBJ1-1,TRBV30,few,.,TGTGCCTGGAGTGGATCCAGGGCGAACACTGAAGCTTTCTTT,CAWSGSRANTEAFF
TRBJ2-1,TRBV7-9,.,TRBD2,TGTGCCAGCAGCTTAGAAGCGGGGAACAATGAGCAGTTCTTC,CASSLEAGNNEQFF
TRBJ1-6,TRBV30,.,.,TGTGCCTGGAGAAGGACTATTCGTGGGGTACCCATGGGGGGTTCACCCCTCCACTTT,CAWRRTIRGVPMGGSPLHF
TRBJ1-2,TRBV19,.,TRBD1,TGTGCCAGTAGTACTACAGGGGGCGCGAAGAGTGGCTACACCTTC,CASSTTGGAKSGYTF
TRBJ1-1,TRBV29-1,once,.,TGCAGCGCTCGAGAGGATGAAGCTTTCTTT,CSAREDEAFF
TRBJ1-5,TRBV7-9,.,TRBD1,TGTGCCAGCAGCTTAGAAAGAGGGACAGGGAGGATTGAGCCCCAGCATTTT,CASSLERGTGRIEPQHF
TRBJ2-3,TRBV6-5,.,TRBD1,TGTGCCAGCAGTTTGAGGGGGACAGACACAGATACGCAGTATTTT,CASSLRGTDTDTQYF
TRBJ1-2,TRBV18,once,.,TGTGCCAGCTCATCCGCACCTAGACAGGAGGGCTACACCTTC,CASSSAPRQEGYTF
TRBJ1-5,TRBV30,.,TRBD1,TGTGCCTGGGAGACCGGGACAGGGAATCAGCCCCAGCATTTT,CAWETGTGNQPQHF
TRBJ1-1,TRBV11-1,.,.,TGTGCCAGCAGCCTCGCCGACGGGGGGACTGAAGCTTTCTTT,CASSLADGGTEAFF
TRBJ2-1,TRBV7-6,.,.,TGTGCCAGCAGCTTAGCGGGGGGAACTTACAATGAGCAGTTCTTC,CASSLAGGTYNEQFF
TRBJ2-1,TRBV10-2,.,TRBD2,TGCGCCAGCACTGAAGCGGGGGGGTACAATGAGCAGTTCTTC,CASTEAGGYNEQFF
TRBJ2-1,TRBV7-2,few,TRBD2,TGTGCCAGCTCCGTTGAGCGGGGTGTGAGGGGACAGTTCTTC,CASSVERGVRGQFF
TRBJ1-4,TRBV25-1,.,.,TGTGCCAGCAGAGAAACAGGGCGTGCTAATGAAAAACTGTTTTTT,CASRETGRANEKLFF
TRBJ1-5,TRBV11-3,.,TRBD1,TGTGCCAGCAGCCTGGGACAGGGGGCGAATCTGCCCCAGCATTTT,CASSLGQGANLPQHF
TRBJ2-7,TRBV20-1,.,.,TGCAGTGCTAGCGACAGTTCCGAGCAGTACTTC,CSASDSSEQYF
TRBJ1-2,TRBV5-6,.,.,TGTGCCAGCAGCTTGGTGGGTGGGGGCGATGGCTACACCTTC,CASSLVGGGDGYTF
TRBJ1-2,TRBV5-4,.,.,TGTGCCAGCAGAGGGGCAGACTCTAACTATGGCTACACCTTC,CASRGADSNYGYTF
TRBJ1-1,TRBV19,.,.,TGTGCCAGTAAGGGGTATGCGGATATGAACACTGAAGCTTTCTTT,CASKGYADMNTEAFF
TRBJ2-7,TRBV19,.,TRBD1,TGTGCCTCCAGGAGAACCGGGACAGGGGCCTACGAGCAGTACTTC,CASRRTGTGAYEQYF
TRBJ1-2,TRBV30,.,.,TGTGCCCGTGAGGGCGTCGACTATGGCTACACCTTC,CAREGVDYGYTF
TRBJ1-1,TRBV12-5,.,.,TGTGCTAGTGGTTTGGTAATAGGACAGTTGGACACTGAAGCTTTCTTT,CASGLVIGQLDTEAFF
TRBJ1-2,TRBV4-3,.,TRBD1,TGCGCCAGCAGCCCGACGACAGGGGGGACCTATGGCTACACCTTC,CASSPTTGGTYGYTF
TRBJ2-7,TRBV5-1,.,.,TGCGCCAGCTTCGGGGACACGGCTTACGAGCAGTACTTC,CASFGDTAYEQYF
TRBJ2-3,TRBV14,.,.,TGTGCCAGCAGCCAAGATCCAGGGGTGGATACGCAGTATTTT,CASSQDPGVDTQYF
TRBJ2-1,TRBV9,.,TRBD2,TGTGCCAGCAGCGTAGAACGGGGGGGGCCCCTCAATGAGCAGTTCTTC,CASSVERGGPLNEQFF
TRBJ1-1,TRBV5-1,.,.,TGCGCCAGCAGCCCCTCCTCCGGGACAACGAACACTGAAGCTTTCTTT,CASSPSSGTTNTEAFF
TRBJ1-6,TRBV19,.,.,TGTGCCAGTAGTATAAGTTCCCAGGGAAATTCACCCCTCCACTTT,CASSISSQGNSPLHF
TRBJ1-2,TRBV11-2,once,TRBD1,TGTGCCAGCAGCTTAGGACAGGGGAATGGCTACACCTTC,CASSLGQGNGYTF
TRBJ2-3,TRBV30,.,TRBD2,TGTGCCTGGAGCCCGCAGGGACTAGCGGGGGGACCCACAGATACGCAGTATTTT,CAWSPQGLAGGPTDTQYF
TRBJ2-7,TRBV10-3,.,TRBD2,TGTGCCATCAGTGGGGGCGGGGGGGTCTCCTACGAGCAGTACTTC,CAISGGGGVSYEQYF
TRBJ1-1,TRBV7-9,.,TRBD1,TGTGCCAGCAGCCGAACCAGGGGGCTAATGGGGTTAATGGGAGCTTTCTTT,CASSRTRGLMGLMGAFF
TRBJ1-2,TRBV30,.,.,TGTGCCTGGATTGCAGGGGCGGGTGGCTACACCTTC,CAWIAGAGGYTF
TRBJ2-1,TRBV2,.,TRBD2,TGTGCCAGCAAGGGACTAGCGGATACTCCACAGCAGTTCTTC,CASKGLADTPQQFF
TRBJ2-4,TRBV10-3,.,.,TGTGCCATCAGTGAGGGGGGCCTAGCCAAAAACATTCAGTACTTC,CAISEGGLAKNIQYF
TRBJ2-1,TRBV4-2,.,.,TGTGCCAGCAGCCAATTACGGGGGTCCTACAATGAGCAGTTCTTC,CASSQLRGSYNEQFF
TRBJ2-3,TRBV5-1,.,TRBD1,TGCGCCAGCAGCGATCCCGGGACAGCAACAGATACGCAGTATTTT,CASSDPGTATDTQYF
TRBJ1-5,TRBV6-5,.,TRBD1,TGTGCCAGCAGTTCCAGAGACAGGGCGCGCAATCAGCCCCAGCATTTT,CASSSRDRARNQPQHF
TRBJ1-3,TRBV6-5,.,.,TGTGCCAGCAGTTATTGGCAGGGGCGCGGAAACACCATATATTTT,CASSYWQGRGNTIYF
TRBJ2-7,TRBV7-2,once,TRBD2,TGTGCCAGCAGCCTATTAGCGGGGGGGGGCGAGCAGTACTTC,CASSLLAGGGEQYF
TRBJ2-7,TRBV19,once,.,TGTGCCAGTAGTATTAGGGACCCTGGGGGCCCCTACGAGCAGTACTTC,CASSIRDPGGPYEQYF
TRBJ1-3,TRBV7-9,.,.,TGTGCCAGCAGCCCAAGCGGGGCGAGGGGAAACACCATATATTTT,CASSPSGARGNTIYF
TRBJ1-1,TRBV11-2,.,.,TGTGCCAGCAGCTTAAACGCGGGGGGCGCGAGCACTGAAGCTTTCTTT,CASSLNAGGASTEAFF
TRBJ2-3,TRBV7-6,.,TRBD2,TGTGCCAGCAGCCACTCTAGCGGGGGGGTCACAGATACGCAGTATTTT,CASSHSSGGVTDTQYF
TRBJ2-1,TRBV7-3,.,TRBD2,TGTGCCAGCAGCTTTCGGACTAGCGGGGGGCCCGATTATGAGCAGTTCTTC,CASSFRTSGGPDYEQFF